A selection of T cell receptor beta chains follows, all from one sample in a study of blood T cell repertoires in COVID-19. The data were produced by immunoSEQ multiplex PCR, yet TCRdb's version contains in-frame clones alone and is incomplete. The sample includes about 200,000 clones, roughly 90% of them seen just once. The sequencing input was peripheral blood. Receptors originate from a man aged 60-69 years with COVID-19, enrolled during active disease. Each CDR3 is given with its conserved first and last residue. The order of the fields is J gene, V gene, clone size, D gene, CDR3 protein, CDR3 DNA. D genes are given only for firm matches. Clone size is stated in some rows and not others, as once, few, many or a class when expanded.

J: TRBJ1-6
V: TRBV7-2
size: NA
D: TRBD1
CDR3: CASSFYDRGSSPLHF
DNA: TGTGCCAGCAGCTTCTACGACAGGGGGAGTTCACCCCTCCACTTT

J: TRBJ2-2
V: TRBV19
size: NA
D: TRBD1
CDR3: CASSDRGAGELFF
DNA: TGTGCCAGTAGTGACAGGGGGGCCGGGGAGCTGTTTTTT

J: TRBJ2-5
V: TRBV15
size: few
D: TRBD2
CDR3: CATSREGLAVQETQYF
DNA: TGTGCCACCAGCAGAGAGGGACTAGCGGTTCAAGAGACCCAGTACTTC

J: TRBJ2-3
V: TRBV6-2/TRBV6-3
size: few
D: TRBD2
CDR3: CASSIAGGRADTQYF
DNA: TGTGCCAGCAGCATAGCGGGGGGGAGGGCAGATACGCAGTATTTT

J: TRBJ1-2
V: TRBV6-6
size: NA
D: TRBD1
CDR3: CASSPDRGFSPNYGYTF
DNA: TGTGCCAGCAGTCCGGACAGGGGATTCAGCCCCAACTATGGCTACACCTTC

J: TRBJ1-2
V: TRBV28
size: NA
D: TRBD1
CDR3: CASSPQGTGHYGYTF
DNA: TGTGCCAGCAGTCCACAGGGGACAGGGCACTATGGCTACACCTTC

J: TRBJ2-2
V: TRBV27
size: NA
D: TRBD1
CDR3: CASKDRTGVTGELFF
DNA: TGTGCCAGCAAGGACAGGACAGGGGTGACCGGGGAGCTGTTTTTT

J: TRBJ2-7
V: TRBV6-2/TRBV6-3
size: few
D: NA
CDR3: CASSSRSSPSYEQYF
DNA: TGTGCCAGCAGTTCCCGTTCCTCCCCCTCCTACGAGCAGTACTTC

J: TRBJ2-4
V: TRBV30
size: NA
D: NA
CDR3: CAWSVGGGAKNIQYF
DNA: TGTGCCTGGAGTGTAGGGGGAGGGGCTAAAAACATTCAGTACTTC

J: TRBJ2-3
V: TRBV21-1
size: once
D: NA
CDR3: CASSKGNRGGQGCTSDTQYF
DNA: TGTGCCAGCAGCAAAGGAAATCGGGGGGGACAGGGATGCACCTCAGATACGCAGTATTTT

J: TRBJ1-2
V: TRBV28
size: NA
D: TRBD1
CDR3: CASSLTGTGVSYGYTF
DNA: TGTGCCAGCAGTTTAACCGGGACAGGGGTTAGCTATGGCTACACCTTC

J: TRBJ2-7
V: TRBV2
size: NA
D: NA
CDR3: CASSDGRAYF
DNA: TGTGCCAGCAGTGACGGCAGGGCGTACTTC

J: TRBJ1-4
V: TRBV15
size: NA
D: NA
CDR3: CATSGSDEKLFF
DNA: TGTGCCACCAGCGGTTCGGATGAAAAACTGTTTTTT

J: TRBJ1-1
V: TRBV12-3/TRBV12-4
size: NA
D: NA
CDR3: CASSARQAQRAFF
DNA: TGTGCCAGCAGTGCCAGACAGGCCCAAAGGGCTTTCTTT

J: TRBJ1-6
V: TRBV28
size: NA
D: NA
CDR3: CASSRGGDHSPLHF
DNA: TGTGCCAGCAGTCGGGGGGGCGATCATTCACCCCTCCACTTT

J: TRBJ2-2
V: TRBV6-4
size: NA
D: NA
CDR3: CASSERTLGTGELFF
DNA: TGTGCCAGCAGTGAGCGGACACTCGGGACCGGGGAGCTGTTTTTT

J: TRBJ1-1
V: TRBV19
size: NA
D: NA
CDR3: CASSIEGINTEAFF
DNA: TGTGCCAGTAGTATCGAGGGTATAAACACTGAAGCTTTCTTT

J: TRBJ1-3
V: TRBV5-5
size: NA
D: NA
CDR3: CASSLVASSGNTIYF
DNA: TGTGCCAGCAGCTTGGTTGCTAGCTCTGGAAACACCATATATTTT

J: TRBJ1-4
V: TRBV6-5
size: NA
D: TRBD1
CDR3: CASRRQGEREKLFF
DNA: TGTGCCAGCAGGAGACAGGGGGAACGTGAAAAACTGTTTTTT

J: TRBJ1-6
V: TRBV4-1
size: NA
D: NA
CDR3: CASSQEQGLSPLHF
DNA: TGCGCCAGCAGCCAGGAACAGGGTTTATCTCCCCTCCACTTT

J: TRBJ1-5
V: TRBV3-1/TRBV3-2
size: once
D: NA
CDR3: CASSQAQGFNQPQHF
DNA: TGTGCCAGCAGCCAAGCACAGGGTTTCAATCAGCCCCAGCATTTT

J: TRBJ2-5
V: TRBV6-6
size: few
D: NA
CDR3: CASSYSGGAQYF
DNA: TGTGCCAGCAGTTACTCAGGGGGGGCCCAGTACTTC

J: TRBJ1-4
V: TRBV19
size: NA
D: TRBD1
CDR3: CASARWDRENEKLFF
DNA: TGTGCCAGTGCTCGATGGGACAGAGAGAATGAAAAACTGTTTTTT

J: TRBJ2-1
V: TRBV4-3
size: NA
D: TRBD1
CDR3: CASSHNGQGAYNEQFF
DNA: TGCGCCAGCAGCCATAACGGACAGGGGGCCTACAATGAGCAGTTCTTC

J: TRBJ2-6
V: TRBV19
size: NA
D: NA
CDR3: CASRDSRSGANVLTF
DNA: TGTGCCAGCCGGGACTCCCGAAGTGGGGCCAACGTCCTGACTTTC

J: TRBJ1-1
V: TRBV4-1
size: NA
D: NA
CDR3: CASSQDGQGGTEAFF
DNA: TGCGCCAGCAGCCAAGACGGTCAAGGGGGCACTGAAGCTTTCTTT

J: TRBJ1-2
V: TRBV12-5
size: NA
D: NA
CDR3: CASGLMSGGYTF
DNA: TGTGCTAGTGGTTTGATGTCGGGTGGCTACACCTTC

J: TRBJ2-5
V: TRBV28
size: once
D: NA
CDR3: CASSSGTPQETQYF
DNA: TGTGCCAGCAGTTCCGGGACACCCCAAGAGACCCAGTACTTC

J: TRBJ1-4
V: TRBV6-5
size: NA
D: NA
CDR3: CASSSLGGGDEKLFF
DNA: TGTGCCAGCAGCTCCCTAGGAGGGGGGGATGAAAAACTGTTTTTT

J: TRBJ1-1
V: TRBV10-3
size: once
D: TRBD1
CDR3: CAISPRTGDTEAFF
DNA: TGTGCCATCAGTCCCAGGACAGGGGACACTGAAGCTTTCTTT

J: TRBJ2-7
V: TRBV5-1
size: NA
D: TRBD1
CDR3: CASSPGGDRASYEQYF
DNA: TGCGCCAGCAGCCCTGGGGGGGACAGGGCCTCCTACGAGCAGTACTTC

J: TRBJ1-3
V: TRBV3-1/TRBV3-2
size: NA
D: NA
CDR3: CASSQVGGVDTIYF
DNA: TGTGCCAGCAGCCAAGTAGGAGGGGTCGACACCATATATTTT

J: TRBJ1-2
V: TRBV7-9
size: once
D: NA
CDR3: CASSLAGADYGYTF
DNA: TGTGCCAGCAGCTTAGCGGGGGCTGACTATGGCTACACCTTC

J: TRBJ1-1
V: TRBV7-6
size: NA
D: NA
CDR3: CAVSRPRDTEAFF
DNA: TGTGCCGTCTCTCGGCCCCGGGACACTGAAGCTTTCTTT

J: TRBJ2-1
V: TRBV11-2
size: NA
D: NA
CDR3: CASSLFWAGTSNEQFF
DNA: TGTGCCAGCAGCTTATTTTGGGCGGGGACCTCCAATGAGCAGTTCTTC

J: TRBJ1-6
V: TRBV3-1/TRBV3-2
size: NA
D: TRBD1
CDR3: CASRGKQGMLRSPLHF
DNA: TGTGCCAGCAGGGGGAAACAGGGGATGTTAAGGTCACCCCTCCACTTT

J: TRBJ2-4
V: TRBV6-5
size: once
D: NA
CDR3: CASSGRSLAKNIQYF
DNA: TGTGCCAGCAGCGGTCGTTCACTAGCCAAAAACATTCAGTACTTC

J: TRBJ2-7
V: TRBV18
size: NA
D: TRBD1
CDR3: CASSRLVGTGSYEQYF
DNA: TGTGCCAGCTCACGCCTTGTAGGGACAGGGTCCTACGAGCAGTACTTC

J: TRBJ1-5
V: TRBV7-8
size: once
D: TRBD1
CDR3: CASSLRLGTGGNQPQHF
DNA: TGTGCCAGCAGCTTACGGCTAGGGACAGGGGGTAATCAGCCCCAGCATTTT

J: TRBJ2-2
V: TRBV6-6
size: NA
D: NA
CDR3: CASSYITANTGELFF
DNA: TGTGCCAGCAGTTACATTACAGCCAACACCGGGGAGCTGTTTTTT

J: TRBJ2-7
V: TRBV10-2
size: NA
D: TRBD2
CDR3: CASTRSGSYEQYF
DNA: TGCGCCAGCACCCGAAGCGGGAGTTACGAGCAGTACTTC

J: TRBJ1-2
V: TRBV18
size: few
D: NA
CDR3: CASSDSYGYTF
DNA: TGTGCCAGCTCAGACAGCTATGGCTACACCTTC

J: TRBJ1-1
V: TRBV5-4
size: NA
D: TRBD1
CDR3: CASSPGQGNTEAFF
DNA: TGTGCCAGCAGCCCTGGACAGGGGAACACTGAAGCTTTCTTT

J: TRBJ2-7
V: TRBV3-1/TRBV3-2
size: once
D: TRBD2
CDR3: CASTRTSAHEQYF
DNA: TGTGCCAGCACCAGGACTAGCGCCCACGAGCAGTACTTC

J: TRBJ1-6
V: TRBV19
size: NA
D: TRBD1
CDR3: CASSRQGVSNSPLHF
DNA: TGTGCCAGTAGTCGACAGGGGGTCAGTAATTCACCCCTCCACTTT

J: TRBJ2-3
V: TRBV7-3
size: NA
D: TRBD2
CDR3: CASSLTTSGTDTQYF
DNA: TGTGCCAGCAGCTTAACGACTAGCGGCACAGATACGCAGTATTTT

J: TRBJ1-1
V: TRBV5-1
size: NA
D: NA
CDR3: CASSDVRAGRSF
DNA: TGCGCCAGCAGCGACGTCAGGGCCGGACGGTCTTTT

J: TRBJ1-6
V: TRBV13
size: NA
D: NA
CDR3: CASNAGMPYNSPLHF
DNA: TGTGCCAGCAATGCAGGGATGCCCTATAATTCACCCCTCCACTTT

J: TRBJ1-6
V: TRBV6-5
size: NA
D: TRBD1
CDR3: CASSYGGGDSPLHF
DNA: TGTGCCAGCAGTTACGGAGGGGGCGACTCACCCCTCCACTTT

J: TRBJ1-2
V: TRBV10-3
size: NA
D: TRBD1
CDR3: CAIRAAGQGASGYTF
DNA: TGTGCCATCAGAGCTGCGGGACAGGGGGCATCTGGCTACACCTTC

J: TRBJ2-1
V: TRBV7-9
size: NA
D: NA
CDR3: CASSPLIGGVTNEQFF
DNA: TGTGCCAGCAGCCCGCTTATAGGGGGGGTCACCAATGAGCAGTTCTTC

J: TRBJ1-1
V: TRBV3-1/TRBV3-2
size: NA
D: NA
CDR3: CASSQDLGGNTEAFF
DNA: TGTGCCAGCAGCCAAGATTTGGGGGGGAACACTGAAGCTTTCTTT

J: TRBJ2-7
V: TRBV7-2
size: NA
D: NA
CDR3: CASRFGSQSSYEQYF
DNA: TGTGCCAGCAGGTTCGGGAGCCAAAGCTCCTACGAGCAGTACTTC

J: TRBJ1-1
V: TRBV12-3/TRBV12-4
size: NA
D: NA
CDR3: CASSFQGSGAFF
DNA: TGTGCCAGCAGTTTTCAGGGAAGTGGAGCTTTCTTT

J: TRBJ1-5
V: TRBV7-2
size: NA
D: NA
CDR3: CASSLDSSNQPQHF
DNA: TGTGCCAGCAGCCTGGACAGTAGCAATCAGCCCCAGCATTTT

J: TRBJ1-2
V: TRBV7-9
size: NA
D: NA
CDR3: CASSTSGVGVYGYTF
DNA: TGTGCCAGCAGCACGTCAGGGGTTGGGGTCTATGGCTACACCTTC

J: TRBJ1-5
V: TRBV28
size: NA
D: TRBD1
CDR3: CASSSGGTYQPQHF
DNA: TGTGCCAGCAGTTCAGGGGGGACGTACCAGCCCCAGCATTTT